This record concerns one TCR beta chain sequence. What it binds is not known. The study reverse transcribed the entire isolated RNA, so it sequenced expressed TCRB transcripts. The assay was immunoSEQ multiplex PCR, and TCRdb's table has in-frame clones only and misses some. The sample records about 180,000 clones, about 13% being singletons. The sample comes from a study of beta chain features in type 1 diabetes. Study-level findings and limits: Within patients, naive, central memory and Treg TCRB repertoires seemed more similar than within healthy donors. For patients and controls alike, PCR might favor shorter templates to the same degree.

CDR1 is SGHDT, CDR2 YYEEEE, per germline. The CDR3 covers 15 residues. The V gene lost 2 bases and the J gene lost 2 bases, with 13 bases spanning the gap. The receptor comes from a woman aged 18-35 years in good health. Input material: central memory CD4+ T cells from blood. This rearrangement joins TRBV5-6 to TRBJ1-2; a weak D match, TRBD1 (6 bases). The CDR3 loop reads CASSFIQGRNYGYTF. The DNA of the CDR3 is TGTGCCAGCAGCTTCATCCAGGGGCGAAACTATGGCTACACCTTC.